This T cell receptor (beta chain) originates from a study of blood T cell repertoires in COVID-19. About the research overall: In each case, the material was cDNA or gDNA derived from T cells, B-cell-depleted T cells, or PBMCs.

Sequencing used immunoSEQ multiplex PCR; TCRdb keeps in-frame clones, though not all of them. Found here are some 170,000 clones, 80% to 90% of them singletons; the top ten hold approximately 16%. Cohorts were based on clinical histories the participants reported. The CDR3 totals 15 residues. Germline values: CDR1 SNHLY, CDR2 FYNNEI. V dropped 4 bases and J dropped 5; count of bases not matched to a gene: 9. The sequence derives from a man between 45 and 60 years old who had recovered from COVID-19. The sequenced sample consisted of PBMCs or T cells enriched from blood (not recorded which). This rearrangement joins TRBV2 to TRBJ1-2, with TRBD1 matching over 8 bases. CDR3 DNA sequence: TGTGCCAGCAGTGGGGGAGGACAGGGTCGGTATGGCTACACCTTC. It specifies CASSGGGQGRYGYTF. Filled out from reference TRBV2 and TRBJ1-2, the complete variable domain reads EPEVTQTPSHQVTQMGQEVILRCVPISNHLYFYWYRQILGQKVEFLVSFYNNEISEKSEIFDDQFSVERPDGSNFTLKIRSTKLEDSAMYFCASSGGGQGRYGYTFGSGTRLTVV.